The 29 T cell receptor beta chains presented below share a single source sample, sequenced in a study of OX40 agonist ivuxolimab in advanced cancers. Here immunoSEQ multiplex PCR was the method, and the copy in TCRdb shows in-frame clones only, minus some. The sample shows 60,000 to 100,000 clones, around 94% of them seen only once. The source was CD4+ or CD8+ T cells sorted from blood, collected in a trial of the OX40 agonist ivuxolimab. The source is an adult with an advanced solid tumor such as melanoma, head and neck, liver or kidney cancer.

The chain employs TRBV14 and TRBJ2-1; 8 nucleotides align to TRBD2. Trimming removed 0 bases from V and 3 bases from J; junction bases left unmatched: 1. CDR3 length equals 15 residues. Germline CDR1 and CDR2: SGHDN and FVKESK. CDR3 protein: CASSQDGRGYNEQFF. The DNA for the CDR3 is TGTGCCAGCAGCCAAGACGGGAGGGGCTACAATGAGCAGTTCTTC.

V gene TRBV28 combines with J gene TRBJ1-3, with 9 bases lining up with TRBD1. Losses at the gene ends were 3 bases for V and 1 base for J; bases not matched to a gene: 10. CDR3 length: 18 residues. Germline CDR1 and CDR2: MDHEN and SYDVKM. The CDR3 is CASSFRLTGGYSGNTIYF. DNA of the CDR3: TGTGCCAGCAGTTTTCGCCTCACAGGGGGCTATTCTGGAAACACCATATATTTT.

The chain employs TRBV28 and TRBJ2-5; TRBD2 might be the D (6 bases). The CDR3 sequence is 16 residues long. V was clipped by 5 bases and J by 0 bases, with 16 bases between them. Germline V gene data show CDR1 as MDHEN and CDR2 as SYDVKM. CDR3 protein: CASSPSAGSYQETQYF. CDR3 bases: TGTGCCAGCAGTCCCTCCGCGGGGTCGTACCAAGAGACCCAGTACTTC.

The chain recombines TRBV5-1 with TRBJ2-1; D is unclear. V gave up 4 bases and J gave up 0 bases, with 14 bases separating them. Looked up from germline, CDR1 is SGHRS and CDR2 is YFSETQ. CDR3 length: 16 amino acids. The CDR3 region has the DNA TGCGCCAGCAGCATCGGACGAGCTAGCTCCTACAATGAGCAGTTCTTC. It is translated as CASSIGRASSYNEQFF. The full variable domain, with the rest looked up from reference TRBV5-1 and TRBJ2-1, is KAGVTQTPRYLIKTRGQQVTLSCSPISGHRSVSWYQQTPGQGLQFLFEYFSETQRNKGNFPGRFSGRQFSNSRSEMNVSTLELGDSALYLCASSIGRASSYNEQFFGPGTRLTVL.

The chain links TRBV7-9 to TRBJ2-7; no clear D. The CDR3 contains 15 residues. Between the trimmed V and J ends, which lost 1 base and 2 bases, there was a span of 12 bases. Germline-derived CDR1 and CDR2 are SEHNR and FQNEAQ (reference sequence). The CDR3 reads CASSLGPTPPYEQYF. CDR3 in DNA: TGTGCCAGCAGCTTAGGTCCGACACCTCCCTACGAGCAGTACTTC.

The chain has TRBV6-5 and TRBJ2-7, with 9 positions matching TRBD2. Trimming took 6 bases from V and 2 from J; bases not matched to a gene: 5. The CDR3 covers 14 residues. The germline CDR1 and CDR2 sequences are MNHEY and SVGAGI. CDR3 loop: CASSDAGGPYEQYF. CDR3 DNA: TGTGCCAGCAGCGACGCGGGGGGGCCCTACGAGCAGTACTTC.

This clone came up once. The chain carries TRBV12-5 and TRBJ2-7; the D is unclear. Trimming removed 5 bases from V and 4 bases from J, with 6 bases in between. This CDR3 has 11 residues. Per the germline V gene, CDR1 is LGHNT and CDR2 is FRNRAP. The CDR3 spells CASGPLYEQYF. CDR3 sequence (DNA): TGTGCTAGTGGTCCCTTATACGAGCAGTACTTC.

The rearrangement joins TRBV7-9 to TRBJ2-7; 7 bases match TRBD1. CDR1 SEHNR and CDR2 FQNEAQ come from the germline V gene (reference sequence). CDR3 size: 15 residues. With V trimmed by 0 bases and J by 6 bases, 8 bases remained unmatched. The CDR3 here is CASSLAGGGEIEQYF. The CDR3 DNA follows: TGTGCCAGCAGCTTAGCAGGGGGCGGAGAAATCGAGCAGTACTTC. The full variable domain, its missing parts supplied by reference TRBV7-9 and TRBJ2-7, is DTGVSQNPRHKITKRGQNVTFRCDPISEHNRLYWYRQTLGQGPEFLTYFQNEAQLEKSRLLSDRFSAERPKGSFSTLEIQRTEQGDSAMYLCASSLAGGGEIEQYFGPGTRLTVT.

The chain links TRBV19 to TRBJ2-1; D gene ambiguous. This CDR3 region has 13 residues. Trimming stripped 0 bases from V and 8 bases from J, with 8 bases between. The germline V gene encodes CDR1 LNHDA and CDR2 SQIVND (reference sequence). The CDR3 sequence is CASSIDGVYEQFF. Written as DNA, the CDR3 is TGTGCCAGTAGTATAGATGGGGTGTATGAGCAGTTCTTC.

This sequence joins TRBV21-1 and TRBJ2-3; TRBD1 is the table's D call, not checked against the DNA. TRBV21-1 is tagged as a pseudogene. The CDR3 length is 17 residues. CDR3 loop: CASSKADVGDRADTQYF. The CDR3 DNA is TGTGCCAGCAGCAAAGCGGACGTTGGGGACAGGGCAGATACGCAGTATTTT.

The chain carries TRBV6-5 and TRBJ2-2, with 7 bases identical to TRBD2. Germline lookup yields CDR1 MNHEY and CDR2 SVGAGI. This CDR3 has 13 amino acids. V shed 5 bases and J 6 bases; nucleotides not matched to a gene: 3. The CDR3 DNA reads TGTGCCAGCAGTCATGCGGGGGCCGGGGAGCTGTTTTTT. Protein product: CASSHAGAGELFF.

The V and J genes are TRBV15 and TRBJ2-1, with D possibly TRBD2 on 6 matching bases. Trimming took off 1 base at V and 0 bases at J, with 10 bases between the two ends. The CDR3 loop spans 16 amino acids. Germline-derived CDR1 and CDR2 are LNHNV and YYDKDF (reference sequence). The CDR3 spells CATSRGRGSSYNEQFF. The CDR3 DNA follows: TGTGCCACCAGCAGAGGGCGGGGAAGCTCCTACAATGAGCAGTTCTTC.

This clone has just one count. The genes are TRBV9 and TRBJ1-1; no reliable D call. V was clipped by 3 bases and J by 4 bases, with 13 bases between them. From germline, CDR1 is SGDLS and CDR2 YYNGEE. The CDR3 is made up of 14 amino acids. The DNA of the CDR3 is TGTGCCAGCAGCGACAGACTCCGGGGCACTGAAGCTTTCTTT. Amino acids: CASSDRLRGTEAFF.

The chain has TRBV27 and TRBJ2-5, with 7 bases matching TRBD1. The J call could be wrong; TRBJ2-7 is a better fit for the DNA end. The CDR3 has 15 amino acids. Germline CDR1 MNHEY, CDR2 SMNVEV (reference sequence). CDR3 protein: CASSRDRVRRNEQYF. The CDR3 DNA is TGTGCCAGCAGCCGTGACAGGGTACGGCGTAACGAGCAGTACTTC.

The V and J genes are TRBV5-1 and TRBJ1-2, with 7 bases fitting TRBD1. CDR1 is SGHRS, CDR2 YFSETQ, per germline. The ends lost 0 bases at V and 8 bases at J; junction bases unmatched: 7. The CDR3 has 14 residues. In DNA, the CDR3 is TGCGCCAGCAGCTTGGAAAAGGGGGCAAGCGGCTACACCTTC. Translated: CASSLEKGASGYTF.

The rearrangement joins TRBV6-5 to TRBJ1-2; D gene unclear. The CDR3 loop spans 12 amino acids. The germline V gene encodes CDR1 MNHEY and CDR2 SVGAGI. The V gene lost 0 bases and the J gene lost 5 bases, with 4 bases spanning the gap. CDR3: CASSYSVYGYTF. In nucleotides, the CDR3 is TGTGCCAGCAGTTACTCGGTGTATGGCTACACCTTC.

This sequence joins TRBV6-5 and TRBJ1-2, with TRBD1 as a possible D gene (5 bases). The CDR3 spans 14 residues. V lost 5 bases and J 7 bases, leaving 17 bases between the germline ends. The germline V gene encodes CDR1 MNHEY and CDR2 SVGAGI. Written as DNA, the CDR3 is TGTGCCAGCAGTGACCCCCGACAGCGAGGTGGCTACACCTTC. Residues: CASSDPRQRGGYTF.

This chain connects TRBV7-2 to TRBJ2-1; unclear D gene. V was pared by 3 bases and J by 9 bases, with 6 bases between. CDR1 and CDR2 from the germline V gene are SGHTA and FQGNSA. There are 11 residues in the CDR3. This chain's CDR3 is CASSLVGEQFF. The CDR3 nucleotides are TGTGCCAGCAGCTTGGTGGGTGAGCAGTTCTTC. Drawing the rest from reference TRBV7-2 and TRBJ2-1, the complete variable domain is GAGVSQSPSNKVTEKGKDVELRCDPISGHTALYWYRQSLGQGLEFLIYFQGNSAPDKSGLPSDRFSAERTGGSVSTLTIQRTQQEDSAVYLCASSLVGEQFFGPGTRLTVL.

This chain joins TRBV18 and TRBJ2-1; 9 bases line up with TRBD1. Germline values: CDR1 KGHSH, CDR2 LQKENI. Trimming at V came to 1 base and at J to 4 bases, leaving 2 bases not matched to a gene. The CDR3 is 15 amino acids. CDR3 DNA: TGTGCCAGCTCACCACGGGACAGGGCTTACAATGAGCAGTTCTTC. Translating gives CASSPRDRAYNEQFF.

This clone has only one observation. The CDR3 DNA reads as TGTGCCAGTAGCTTCCGGGACAGCTTCTACGAGCAGTACTTC. It encodes CASSFRDSFYEQYF. The chain combines TRBV19 with TRBJ2-7, with 7 nucleotides matching TRBD1. CDR1 LNHDA and CDR2 SQIVND come from the germline V gene (reference sequence). V gave up 6 bases and J gave up 3 bases; unmatched junction bases: 8. The CDR3 totals 14 residues.

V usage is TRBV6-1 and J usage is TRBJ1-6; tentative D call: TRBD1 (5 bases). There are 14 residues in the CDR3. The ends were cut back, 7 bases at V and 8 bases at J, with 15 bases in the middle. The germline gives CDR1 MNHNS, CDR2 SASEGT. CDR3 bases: TGTGCCAGCATGGAATGGGGGTCGGATTCACCCCTCCACTTT. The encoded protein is CASMEWGSDSPLHF.

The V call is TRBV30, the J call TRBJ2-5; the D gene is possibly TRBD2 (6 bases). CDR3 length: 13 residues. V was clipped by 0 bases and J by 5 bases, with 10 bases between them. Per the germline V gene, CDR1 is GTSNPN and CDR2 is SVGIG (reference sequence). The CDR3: CAWSVRLAETQYF. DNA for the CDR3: TGTGCCTGGAGTGTCCGGCTAGCGGAGACCCAGTACTTC. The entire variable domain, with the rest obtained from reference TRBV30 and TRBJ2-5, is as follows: SQTIHQWPATLVQPVGSPLSLECTVEGTSNPNLYWYRQAAGRGLQLLFYSVGIGQISSEVPQNLSASRPQDRQFILSSKKLLLSDSGFYLCAWSVRLAETQYFGPGTRLLVL.

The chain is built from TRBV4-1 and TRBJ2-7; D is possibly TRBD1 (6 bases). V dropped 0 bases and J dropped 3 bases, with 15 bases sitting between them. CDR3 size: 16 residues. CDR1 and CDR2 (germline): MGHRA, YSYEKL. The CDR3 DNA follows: TGCGCCAGCAGCCAAGATGCAAGCGAAGGGGGCTACGAGCAGTACTTC. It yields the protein CASSQDASEGGYEQYF.

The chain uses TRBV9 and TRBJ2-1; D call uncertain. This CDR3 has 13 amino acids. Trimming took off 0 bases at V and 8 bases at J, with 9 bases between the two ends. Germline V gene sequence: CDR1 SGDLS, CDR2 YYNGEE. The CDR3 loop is CASSVESWDEQFF. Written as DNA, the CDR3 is TGTGCCAGCAGCGTAGAGAGTTGGGATGAGCAGTTCTTC.

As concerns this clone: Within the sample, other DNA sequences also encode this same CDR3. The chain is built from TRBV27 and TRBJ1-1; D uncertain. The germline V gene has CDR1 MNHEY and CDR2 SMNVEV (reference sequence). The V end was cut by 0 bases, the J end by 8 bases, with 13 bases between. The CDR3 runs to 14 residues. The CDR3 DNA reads TGTGCCAGCAGTTTATCAGGTCTGGGAACGGAAGCTTTCTTT. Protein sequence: CASSLSGLGTEAFF.

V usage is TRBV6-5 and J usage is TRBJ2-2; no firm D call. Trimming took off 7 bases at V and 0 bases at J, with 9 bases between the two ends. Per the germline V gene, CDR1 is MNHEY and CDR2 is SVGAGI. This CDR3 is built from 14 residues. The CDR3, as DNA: TGTGCCAGCACCGGTAATACGAACACCGGGGAGCTGTTTTTT. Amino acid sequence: CASTGNTNTGELFF.

The CDR3 coding sequence is TGTGCCAGCAGCGATCCCCAGCGGGGGGGCCAAGAGACCCAGTACTTC. The encoded protein is CASSDPQRGGQETQYF. This chain uses TRBV7-2 with TRBJ2-5; TRBD2 matches at 10 bases. Germline CDR1 and CDR2: SGHTA and FQGNSA. The CDR3 covers 16 residues. V was clipped by 5 bases and J by 1 base; unmatched bases: 7. The full variable domain, completed using reference TRBV7-2 and TRBJ2-5, is GAGVSQSPSNKVTEKGKDVELRCDPISGHTALYWYRQSLGQGLEFLIYFQGNSAPDKSGLPSDRFSAERTGGSVSTLTIQRTQQEDSAVYLCASSDPQRGGQETQYFGPGTRLLVL.

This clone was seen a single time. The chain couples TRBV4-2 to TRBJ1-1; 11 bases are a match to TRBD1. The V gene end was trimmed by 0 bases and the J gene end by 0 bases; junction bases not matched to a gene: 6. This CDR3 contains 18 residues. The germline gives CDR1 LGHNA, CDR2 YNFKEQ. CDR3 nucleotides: TGTGCCAGCAGCCAAGATCCTGGGACAGGGGGGATGAACACTGAAGCTTTCTTT. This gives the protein CASSQDPGTGGMNTEAFF.

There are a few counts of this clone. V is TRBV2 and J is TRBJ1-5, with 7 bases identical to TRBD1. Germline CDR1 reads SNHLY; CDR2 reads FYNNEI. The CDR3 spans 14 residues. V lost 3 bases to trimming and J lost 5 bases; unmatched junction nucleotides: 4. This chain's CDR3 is CASSEGDSHQPQHF. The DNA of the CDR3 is TGTGCCAGCAGTGAGGGGGACAGTCATCAGCCCCAGCATTTT.